This paragraph covers one T cell receptor beta chain sequence. The sample comes from a study of blood T cell repertoires in COVID-19. V shed 4 bases and J shed 2 bases, with 16 bases lying between them. Germline V CDR1 and CDR2: SGHNT, YYREEE (reference sequence). The CDR3 covers 15 residues. This table comes from immunoSEQ multiplex PCR, and its TCRdb copy is limited to in-frame clones, with some not included. The sample has roughly 180,000 clones, approximately 80% seen once; the top ten hold roughly 6.8%. The sample taken for sequencing was peripheral blood. The receptor comes from a human donor in a cohort sampled during active COVID-19. This chain connects TRBV5-4 to TRBJ2-7, with D tentatively TRBD1 (7 bases). The CDR3 region is CASSIRAGGTYEQYF. The CDR3 bases are TGTGCCAGCAGCATCAGGGCAGGGGGGACCTACGAGCAGTACTTC.